This entry lists 27 T cell receptor beta chains sequenced from one sample in a study of blood T cells in healthy people across ages. A second PCR, run for about 7 to 11 cycles, used a sample-barcoded 5' primer plus a J-beta primer mix. TCRdb re-called the 5' RACE reads through MiXCR, storing one row per CDR3 protein. Of roughly 930,000 distinct CDR3 sequences in the sample, around 49% were seen once. Sequencing was performed on blood. The source of these receptors is a man aged 25 to 45 in good health.

The chain is built from TRBV20-1 and TRBJ1-1; 7 bases fit TRBD1. Losses at the gene ends were 5 bases for V and 5 bases for J; bases not matched to a gene: 8. Germline values: CDR1 DFQATT, CDR2 SNEGSKA (reference sequence). CDR3 length equals 13 residues. CDR3 sequence: CSALRGRGTEAFF. CDR3 nucleotide sequence: TGCAGTGCTCTCAGGGGGAGAGGAACTGAAGCTTTCTTT.

V gene TRBV5-1 combines with J gene TRBJ2-1; 11 positions match TRBD2. This CDR3 has 17 amino acids. The junction had 15 bases not matched to a gene; V was cut back by 4 bases and J by 9 bases. The germline V gene has CDR1 SGHRS and CDR2 YFSETQ. The CDR3, as DNA: TGCGCCAGCAGCCCGCCTTTGCTAGCGGGGGGTCCCTCTGAGCAGTTCTTC. It translates to CASSPPLLAGGPSEQFF.

J is TRBJ2-7 and V is TRBV15, with 10 bases lining up with TRBD2. Looked up from germline, CDR1 is LNHNV and CDR2 is YYDKDF (reference sequence). The V gene end was trimmed by 8 bases and the J gene end by 4 bases; junction bases not matched to a gene: 5. This CDR3 is 13 amino acids long. DNA for the CDR3: TGTGCCACCGGCCTAGCGGGGGAGTACGAGCAGTACTTC. It is translated as CATGLAGEYEQYF.

The V gene is TRBV25-1, the J gene TRBJ1-1, with a tentative D call TRBD1 (5 bases). Between the trimmed V and J ends, which lost 4 bases and 0 bases, there was a span of 15 bases. The CDR3 consists of 16 residues. Looked up from germline, CDR1 is MGHDK and CDR2 is SYGVNS. The CDR3, as DNA: TGTGCCAGCAGTGCATTTGGGGGGGGACTGAACACTGAAGCTTTCTTT. Protein: CASSAFGGGLNTEAFF.

This sequence joins TRBV29-1 and TRBJ1-2; TRBD1 is a possible D gene (6 bases). The length of the CDR3 is 12 residues. Trimming removed 3 bases at V and 8 bases at J, with 13 bases between. CDR1 and CDR2 (germline): SQVTM, ANQGSEA. As DNA, the CDR3 is TGCAGCGTTGAGGCACTTGACAGGGGCTACACCTTC. This sequence encodes CSVEALDRGYTF.

The chain is built from TRBV20-1 and TRBJ1-5; unclear D gene. The CDR3 length is 13 residues. In germline, CDR1 is DFQATT, CDR2 SNEGSKA (reference sequence). The germline V and J ends were trimmed by 4 bases and 0 bases, with 7 bases remaining between them. The CDR3 here is CSATDFSNQPQHF. DNA of the CDR3: TGCAGTGCTACGGACTTTAGCAATCAGCCCCAGCATTTT.

This chain connects TRBV20-1 to TRBJ2-3, with D perhaps TRBD1 or TRBD2 (5 bases each). The CDR3 loop spans 15 amino acids. CDR1 DFQATT and CDR2 SNEGSKA come from the germline V gene (reference sequence). Trimming took off 4 bases at V and 4 bases at J, with 18 bases between the two ends. The CDR3 spells CSAIPQRTQSDTQYF. The CDR3 DNA reads as TGCAGTGCTATTCCCCAGCGGACACAATCAGATACGCAGTATTTT.

The rearrangement links TRBV3-1 to TRBJ1-2; maybe TRBD1 (6 bases). Germline loops: CDR1 LGHDT, CDR2 YNNKEL (reference sequence). This CDR3 has 14 residues. V was cut by 5 bases and J by 3 bases, with 13 bases left in between. In nucleotides, the CDR3 is TGTGCCAGCAGCTCGGAGCCAGGGGACTATGGCTACACCTTC. This gives the protein CASSSEPGDYGYTF.

The chain joins TRBV7-9 to TRBJ2-5; 7 bases line up with TRBD2. In germline, CDR1 is SEHNR, CDR2 FQNEAQ (reference sequence). The CDR3 is made up of 14 amino acids. With 2 bases clipped from V and 2 bases from J, the junction kept 2 bases outside the gene matches. The CDR3 is CASSLPSGQETQYF. For the CDR3, the DNA is TGTGCCAGCAGCTTACCTAGCGGACAAGAGACCCAGTACTTC.

This clonotype was detected only a few times. The chain carries TRBV29-1 and TRBJ1-2; perhaps TRBD1 as D (5 bases). Germline V gene data show CDR1 as SQVTM and CDR2 as ANQGSEA. The CDR3 runs to 11 residues. V was clipped by 7 bases and J by 7 bases, with 13 bases between them. The CDR3 DNA sequence: TGCAGCGCGGGGTCCAGGGTTGGCTACACCTTC. Amino acids: CSAGSRVGYTF.

The chain employs TRBV5-6 and TRBJ2-7; perhaps D is TRBD1 or TRBD2 (5 bases each). Germline V gene lookup returns CDR1 SGHDT and CDR2 YYEEEE. The V gene lost 4 bases and the J gene lost 4 bases, with 18 bases spanning the gap. This CDR3 spans 15 amino acids. The CDR3 region is CASSLAGTAEYEQYF. The DNA for the CDR3 is TGTGCCAGCAGCCTCGCCGGGACGGCGGAATACGAGCAGTACTTC.

The rearrangement links TRBV28 to TRBJ2-7; possibly TRBD1 for D (6 bases). Germline V gives CDR1 MDHEN, CDR2 SYDVKM. The germline V and J ends were trimmed by 8 bases and 0 bases, with 17 bases remaining between them. CDR3 length equals 15 residues. The CDR3 region is CASSGTRGSSYEQYF. The CDR3 region has the DNA TGTGCCAGCTCAGGAACCAGGGGCAGCTCCTACGAGCAGTACTTC.

This chain joins TRBV4-2 and TRBJ1-6, with unresolved D. The CDR3 length is 14 residues. Trimming left V 7 bases short and J 7 bases short, with 14 bases between. Germline CDR1 reads LGHNA; CDR2 reads YNFKEQ. In DNA, the CDR3 is TGTGCCAGCAATAGAGTGGTGGGGAATTCACCCCTCCACTTT. This gives the protein CASNRVVGNSPLHF.

The V gene is TRBV4-1, the J gene TRBJ1-5; TRBD1 aligns across 11 bases. V shed 2 bases, J shed 1 base, and the junction held 16 bases outside the gene matches. Germline V CDR1 and CDR2: MGHRA, YSYEKL. The CDR3 runs 21 residues. The CDR3 DNA is TGCGCCAGCAGCCAATCGGTGCGTGGACAGGGGGCGCGTGTCAGCAATCAGCCCCAGCATTTT. Translated, it gives CASSQSVRGQGARVSNQPQHF.

V gene TRBV5-1 combines with J gene TRBJ1-6; D is possibly TRBD1 (5 bases). This CDR3 comprises 17 residues. Per the germline V gene, CDR1 is SGHRS and CDR2 is YFSETQ. V gave up 4 bases and J gave up 0 bases, with 14 bases separating them. CDR3: CASSRSGGPSYNSPLHF. The CDR3 nucleotides read TGCGCCAGCAGCAGATCGGGGGGTCCCTCCTATAATTCACCCCTCCACTTT.

The rearrangement links TRBV12-5 to TRBJ1-1; D remains unclear. Germline lookup yields CDR1 LGHNT and CDR2 FRNRAP. The CDR3 contains 14 residues. The V gene lost 9 bases and the J gene lost 4 bases, with 18 bases spanning the gap. CDR3 coding DNA: TGTGCTAGCAGGCCGGTTTCGGCACTCACTGAAGCTTTCTTT. Protein sequence: CASRPVSALTEAFF.

A remark on this clonotype: Relative to the germline gene, one junction end is altered; a read error may explain this. J is TRBJ2-1 and V is TRBV4-3, with 8 positions matching TRBD1. This CDR3 has 15 amino acids. From germline, CDR1 is LGHNA and CDR2 YSLEER. CDR3 sequence (DNA): TGCGCCAGCAGCCAAGAACAGGGGGGTTACAATGGGCAGTTCTTC. Its translation: CASSQEQGGYNGQFF.

The V gene is TRBV5-1, the J gene TRBJ1-2; TRBD1 might be the D (5 bases). Trimming shortened V by 0 bases and J by 6 bases, and 12 bases separated the two germline ends. The CDR3 length is 14 residues. In germline, CDR1 is SGHRS, CDR2 YFSETQ. The DNA for the CDR3 is TGCGCCAGCAGCTTGGAACAGAGAGGGGATGGCTACACCTTC. Its protein product is CASSLEQRGDGYTF.

V is TRBV10-3 and J is TRBJ1-2, with D possibly matching TRBD1 (6 bases). Germline V lookup: CDR1 ENHRY, CDR2 SYGVKD. CDR3 length: 11 amino acids. Trimming pared 3 bases from V and 13 bases from J, leaving 12 bases between. The CDR3 protein is CAISDMGALTF. CDR3 nucleotides: TGTGCCATCAGTGATATGGGGGCCCTCACCTTC.

The rearrangement uses TRBV3-1 and TRBJ2-1, with D hard to call. The CDR3 runs to 13 residues. Germline CDR1 reads LGHDT; CDR2 reads YNNKEL (reference sequence). V was shortened by 0 bases and J by 4 bases, with 4 bases between the two germline ends. The CDR3: CASSQDWYNEQFF. CDR3 DNA sequence: TGTGCCAGCAGCCAAGATTGGTACAATGAGCAGTTCTTC.

Many counts were recorded for this clonotype. J is TRBJ2-1 and V is TRBV5-5; 9 positions match TRBD1. This CDR3 spans 15 amino acids. Germline CDR1 SGHKS, CDR2 YYEKEE (reference sequence). V gave up 0 bases and J gave up 6 bases; unmatched junction bases: 4. The DNA for the CDR3 is TGTGCCAGCAGCTTGGTCGGACAGGGGACCAATGAGCAGTTCTTC. This encodes CASSLVGQGTNEQFF.

This clonotype was observed a handful of times. The chain couples TRBV7-2 to TRBJ1-2; tentatively, D is TRBD1 (6 bases). This CDR3 has 13 amino acids. Germline CDR1 is SGHTA and CDR2 is FQGNSA. Trimming shortened V by 6 bases and J by 8 bases, and 16 bases separated the two germline ends. DNA of the CDR3: TGTGCCAGCAGGCTAAACAGGGTCTGGGGCTACACCTTC. It translates to CASRLNRVWGYTF.

This chain joins TRBV7-2 and TRBJ2-5; D gene ambiguous. CDR1 and CDR2 from the germline V gene are SGHTA and FQGNSA. V shed 1 base and J shed 5 bases, with 8 bases lying between them. The CDR3 spans 13 residues. The CDR3 is CASSLGQRETQYF. The CDR3 region has the DNA TGTGCCAGCAGCTTAGGGCAGAGGGAGACCCAGTACTTC.

The V call is TRBV10-2, the J call TRBJ2-7, with D tentatively TRBD1 (6 bases). Trimming took off 2 bases at V and 4 bases at J, with 9 bases between the two ends. Germline V gene lookup returns CDR1 WSHSY and CDR2 SAAADI. This CDR3 contains 13 residues. The CDR3 spells CASSEGGDYEQYF. As DNA, the CDR3 is TGCGCCAGCAGTGAGGGGGGCGATTACGAGCAGTACTTC.

This clonotype was observed a handful of times. This chain links TRBV20-1 with TRBJ1-1; TRBD1 might be the D (5 bases). Per the germline V gene, CDR1 is DFQATT and CDR2 is SNEGSKA (reference sequence). Trimming took 3 bases from V and 4 from J, leaving 15 bases between them. This CDR3 contains 14 residues. CDR3 coding DNA: TGCAGTGCTAGCCTAATCAGGGTGAGCACTGAAGCTTTCTTT. Translation: CSASLIRVSTEAFF.

The chain uses TRBV20-1 and TRBJ2-1; 9 nucleotides align to TRBD2. With 6 bases clipped from V and 7 bases from J, the junction kept 10 bases outside the gene matches. Germline V gene sequence: CDR1 DFQATT, CDR2 SNEGSKA (reference sequence). This CDR3 contains 14 residues. The chain's CDR3 is CSAATSGRGNEQFF. In DNA, the CDR3 is TGCAGTGCGGCGACTAGCGGCCGTGGGAATGAGCAGTTCTTC.

The J gene is TRBJ2-7, the V gene TRBV5-6, with TRBD2 as a possible D gene (5 bases). Germline V gene sequence: CDR1 SGHDT, CDR2 YYEEEE. Trimming took off 6 bases at V and 7 bases at J, with 11 bases between the two ends. The CDR3 runs 11 residues. CDR3 amino acids: CASTGLEEQYF. For the CDR3, the DNA is TGTGCCAGCACCGGACTTGAAGAGCAGTACTTC.